This T cell receptor beta chain was found in a study of patients and donors after allogeneic stem cell transplantation. The germline gives CDR1 LNHNV, CDR2 YYDKDF (reference sequence). The CDR3 is made up of 13 amino acids. V was pared by 0 bases and J by 4 bases, with 6 bases between. From the RT-PCR reads, TCRdb called clonotypes with MiXCR, one entry per CDR3 protein. The table has approximately 410,000 distinct CDR3 sequences, 15% to 20% seen once; the top ten hold roughly 7%. This clonotype was seen at least ten times. V usage is TRBV15 and J usage is TRBJ1-2; D unclear. Sequencing was performed on blood, either unsorted or a sorted T cell fraction (not recorded which). The clonotype comes from a human donor who was either an allogeneic HSCT recipient or a stem cell or donor lymphocyte infusion donor (not recorded which). It is not recorded whose cells these are; they may come from a transplant donor. CDR3 nucleotides: TGTGCCACCAGCAGAGATCGAGGCTATGGCTACACCTTC. It is translated as CATSRDRGYGYTF. Full variable domain (missing parts from reference TRBV15 and TRBJ1-2): DAMVIQNPRYQVTQFGKPVTLSCSQTLNHNVMYWYQQKSSQAPKLLFHYYDKDFNNEADTPDNFQSRRPNTSFCFLDIRSPGLGDTAMYLCATSRDRGYGYTFGSGTRLTVV.